This entry features one T cell receptor (beta chain) sequence. J gave up 8 bases and V 3 bases, and 11 bases lay outside the gene matches. The V gene's germline CDR1 is LNHDA and CDR2 SQIVND (reference sequence). There are 15 residues in the CDR3. Run at survey level, the immunoSEQ assay was version v3.0. Profiling relied on immunoSEQ multiplex PCR, and the TCRdb table lists in-frame clones only, not all of them. Among tens of thousands of clones listed, about 96% were seen once. This sample is drawn from a study of long-term antiretroviral therapy in people with HIV. Sequencing was performed on unsorted PBMCs, taken 3.7 years after starting antiretroviral therapy. The rearrangement links TRBV19 to TRBJ2-7; 9 nucleotides agree with TRBD1. This clonotype originated in a woman in her forties or fifties with HIV. The CDR3 is CASSIGQTGGIKQYF. CDR3 in DNA: TGTGCCAGTAGTATCGGACAGACAGGGGGTATAAAGCAGTACTTC.